This T cell receptor beta chain was captured in a study of cytomegalovirus exposure and HLA in healthy donors. Study-level background: The early release's HLA-typed donors yielded tens of millions of unique TCRs. General observations from the study: Most of the TCR beta V segments (in an earlier analysis) were productive either about 87% or about 30% of the time. An analysis was carried out later, and it reportedly showed fewer N-insertions in an Asian-associated ancestry cluster than the approximately 700-donor mean. HLA restriction was apparent for most CMV-associated TCR beta chains in a later analysis.

Germline lookup yields CDR1 MDHEN and CDR2 SYDVKM. The length of the CDR3 is 11 residues. Vbeta (60) and Jbeta (13) primers were used in the PCR. Clones were read by immunoSEQ multiplex PCR, and TCRdb kept only the in-frame ones, dropping some. Among approximately 150,000 clones listed, about two thirds were seen once. To note about this clone: Its antigen is as yet unknown.

The sequence came from a middle-aged man in good health and CMV-seronegative. The chain is built from TRBV28 and TRBJ1-1; the D is unclear. The sequenced sample was PBMCs. The CDR3: CASSQNTEAFF. The CDR3 coding sequence is TGTGCGAGCTCACAGAACACTGAAGCTTTCTTT.